This T cell receptor beta chain emerged from a study of blood T cell repertoires in COVID-19 (dated by TCRdb to the early 2020s). For context, the study as a whole: Samples from collaborators originated in the United States, Italy and Spain and spanned both the acute and convalescent phases of COVID-19. Deeply sampled blood TCRbeta repertoires from subjects exposed to, actively infected with, or recovered from COVID-19 were included in the dataset. The material from the prospective study consisted of cDNA or gDNA derived from T cells, B-cell-depleted T cells, or PBMCs. Where available, HLA class I and class II types were obtained from metadata supplied by the sample provider rather than from assay-based typing. The repertoires were released in a freely available public database meant as a resource for research on the immune response to SARS-CoV-2. Nearly every sample came with metadata listing a de-identified subject ID, COVID-19 status, age in years and sex. The samples were drawn from two sources: the first 160 participants of the ongoing ImmuneRACE study, and 1,254 subjects contributed by 6 global collaborators. General findings and caveats noted by the study authors: The amount of clinical and demographic metadata varied by source and participant and was provided uncurated.

TCRbeta CDR3 regions were amplified from genomic DNA using the immunoSEQ Assay, a bias-controlled multiplex PCR. Regarding the original processing steps: Within the assay, amplification of reference gene primers was used to estimate how many nucleated cells each sample contained. To quantify the absolute abundance of each unique TCRbeta CDR3 rearrangement, sequence reads were collapsed and filtered. Productive Simpson clonality was computed per sample as the square root of Simpson's diversity index over productive rearrangements. Entries here come from immuneACCESS through TCRdb and include only in-frame sequences with V and J called. Some clones fail to appear in such tables; in the studies checked, an unresolved V gene covers under half of the shortfall, and the cause of the remainder is unknown. V and J calls plus clone size are reproduced from that table; the DNA served to infer D and trimming. The sample has around 200,000 clones on record, 85% of them singletons. The top ten hold around a sixth of the sample.

Participants in the prospective study were aged 18 to 89 years, lived in 20 to 25 United States geographic areas, and enrolled through a virtual design. To assign participants to cohorts, the prospective study relied on clinical history that participants themselves reported in a screening survey and a study questionnaire. Recovered participants in ImmuneRACE Cohort 3 were defined as having two consecutive negative NP/OP PCR tests, clearance from a healthcare professional, or resolution of symptoms. In the prospective study, mobile phlebotomists collected whole blood, serum and a nasopharyngeal or oropharyngeal swab from each participant. Over a 2-month period, participants in the prospective study had the option of providing additional blood draws and questionnaires. Before DNA extraction, blood samples from the prospective study were shipped at room temperature or frozen. On this clone itself: What antigen it recognizes has not been identified. No base qualities exist here, and no much larger clone lies one base off it.

CDR1 and CDR2 (MDHEN, SYDVKM) derive from the germline V gene. Relative to germline, V is 2 bases shorter and J is 3 bases shorter, with 10 bases between their ends. The cysteine opens and the phenylalanine closes a CDR3 of 15 amino acids. Only the CDR3 portion is preserved as DNA: 45 bases, with reading frame beginning at the first base. The sequence joins TRBV28 to TRBJ1-4; matching of 5 bases hints at TRBD1 as the D gene. The source material was PBMCs or T cells enriched from blood (not recorded which). This sequence originates from a man aged 35 to 55 who had recovered from COVID-19. Here the CDR3 is given as CASSLMGLANEKLFF. The DNA reads TGTGCCAGCAGTTTAATGGGGCTTGCTAATGAAAAACTGTTTTTT.